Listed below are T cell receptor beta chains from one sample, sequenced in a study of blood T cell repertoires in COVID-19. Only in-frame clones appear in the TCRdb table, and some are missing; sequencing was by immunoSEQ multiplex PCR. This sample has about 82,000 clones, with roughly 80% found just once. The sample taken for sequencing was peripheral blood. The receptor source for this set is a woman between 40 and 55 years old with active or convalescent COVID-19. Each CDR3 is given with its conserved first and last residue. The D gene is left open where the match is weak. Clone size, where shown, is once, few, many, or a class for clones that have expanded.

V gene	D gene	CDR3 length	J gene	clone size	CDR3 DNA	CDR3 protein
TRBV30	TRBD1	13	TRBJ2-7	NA	TGTGCCTGGAGCTACAGGGGGCAAGGCGAGCAGTACTTC	CAWSYRGQGEQYF
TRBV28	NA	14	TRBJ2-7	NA	TGTGCCAGCAGTCTCCCACCCGGGGGCTACGAGCAGTACTTC	CASSLPPGGYEQYF
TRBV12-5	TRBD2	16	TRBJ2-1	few	TGTGCTAGTGGCCAAACACTAGCGGGAGATCTGAATGAGCAGTTCTTC	CASGQTLAGDLNEQFF
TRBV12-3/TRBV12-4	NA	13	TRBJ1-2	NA	TGTGCCAGCAGTTTAATCCAGGGTGATGGCTACACCTTC	CASSLIQGDGYTF
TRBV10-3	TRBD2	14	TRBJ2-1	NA	TGTGCCATCAGTTTAGCGGGCCCCTACAATGAGCAGTTCTTC	CAISLAGPYNEQFF
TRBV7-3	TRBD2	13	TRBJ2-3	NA	TGTGCCAGCAGCCCAACTAGCGGGAGTGGAAAGTATTTT	CASSPTSGSGKYF
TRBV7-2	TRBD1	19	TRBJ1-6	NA	TGTGCCAGCAGCTTAGTAAGGGGGACAGGGAAAAACTATAATTCACCCCTCCACTTT	CASSLVRGTGKNYNSPLHF
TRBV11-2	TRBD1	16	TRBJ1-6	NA	TGTGCCAGCAGCTTACGACAGGGAGGAGATAATTCACCCCTCCACTTT	CASSLRQGGDNSPLHF
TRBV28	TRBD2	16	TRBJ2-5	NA	TGTGCCAGCAGAGCACTAGCGGGGGGTCTCCAAGAGACCCAGTACTTC	CASRALAGGLQETQYF
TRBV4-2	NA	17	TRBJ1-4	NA	TGTGCCAGCAGCCAAGATCCGGTTGTAGTCTCTAATGAAAAACTGTTTTTT	CASSQDPVVVSNEKLFF
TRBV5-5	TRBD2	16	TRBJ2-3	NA	TGTGCCAGCAGCTTCAGACTAGCGGGGGGGCCGGATACGCAGTATTTT	CASSFRLAGGPDTQYF
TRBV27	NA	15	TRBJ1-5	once	TGTGCCAGCAGTTTGACGACAGATAGCAATCAGCCCCAGCATTTT	CASSLTTDSNQPQHF
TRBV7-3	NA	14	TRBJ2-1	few	TGTGCCAGCAGCAAACAGGGAACTAACAATGAGCAGTTCTTC	CASSKQGTNNEQFF
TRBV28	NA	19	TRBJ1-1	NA	TGTGCCAGCAGTAGTTTTAGACCCATTTACGGGACTGAACCCACTGAAGCTTTCTTT	CASSSFRPIYGTEPTEAFF
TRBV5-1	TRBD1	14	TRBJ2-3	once	TGCGCCAGCAGCACCCGACAGGGGCCTGATACGCAGTATTTT	CASSTRQGPDTQYF
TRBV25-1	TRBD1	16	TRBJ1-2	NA	TGTGCCAGCAGTCCCGGGACAGGGAATAGCTTTTATGGCTACACCTTC	CASSPGTGNSFYGYTF
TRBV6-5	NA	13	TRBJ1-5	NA	TGTGCCAGCAGTTCTCTAGGGGGTCAGCCCCAGCATTTT	CASSSLGGQPQHF
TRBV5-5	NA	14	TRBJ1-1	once	TGTGCCAGCACCGCCCGGGGACAGAACACTGAAGCTTTCTTT	CASTARGQNTEAFF
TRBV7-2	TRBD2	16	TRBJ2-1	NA	TGTGCCAGCAGCCCTGGCAGTCGGGGGGGTCACAATGAGCAGTTCTTC	CASSPGSRGGHNEQFF
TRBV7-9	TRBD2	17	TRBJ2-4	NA	TGTGCCAGCAGCTCCACAGTAGGGCGGGGGGGCCTGTACATTCAGTACTTC	CASSSTVGRGGLYIQYF
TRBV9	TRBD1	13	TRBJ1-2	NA	TGTGCCAGCAGCGCGGGACAGCACTTCGGCTACACCTTC	CASSAGQHFGYTF
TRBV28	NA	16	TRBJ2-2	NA	TGTGCCAGCAGTTTTGTTAGGATAGCGGAACACCGGGGAGCTGTTTTT	CASSFVRIAEHRGAVF
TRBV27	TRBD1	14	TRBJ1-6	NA	TGTGCCAGCAGCCGACAGGGGGCCGGATCACCCCTCCACTTT	CASSRQGAGSPLHF
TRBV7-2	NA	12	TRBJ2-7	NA	TGTGCCAGCAGTGGAGTCTCCTACGAGCAGTACTTC	CASSGVSYEQYF
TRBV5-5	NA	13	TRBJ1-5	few	TGTGCCAGCAGCTTGTATGAGAATCAGCCCCAGCATTTT	CASSLYENQPQHF
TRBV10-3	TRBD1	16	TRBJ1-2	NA	TGTGCCATCAGCGGAGCACGGACAGGGGGAGCCTATGGCTACACCTTC	CAISGARTGGAYGYTF
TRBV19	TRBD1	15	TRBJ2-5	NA	TGTGCCAGTAGGTTCACGGACAGGGCTTTAGAGACCCAGTACTTC	CASRFTDRALETQYF
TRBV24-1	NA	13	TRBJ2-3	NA	TGTGCCATCCGTCAAGCCCCTACAGATACGCAGTATTTT	CAIRQAPTDTQYF
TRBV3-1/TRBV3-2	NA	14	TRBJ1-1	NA	TGTGCCAGCAGCCAAGCGGGATCCAACACTGAAGCTTTCTTT	CASSQAGSNTEAFF
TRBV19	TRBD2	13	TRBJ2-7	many	TGTGCCACTAGACTAGCGGGGCGCCCAGAGCAGTACTTC	CATRLAGRPEQYF
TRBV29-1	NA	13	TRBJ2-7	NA	TGCAGCGTTGGAACATCCCATTCCTACGAGCAGTACTTC	CSVGTSHSYEQYF
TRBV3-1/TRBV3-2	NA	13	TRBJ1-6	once	TGTGCCAGCAGCCAAGTTTTCGATTCACCCCTCCACTTT	CASSQVFDSPLHF
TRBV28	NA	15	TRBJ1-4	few	TGTGCCAGCAGTTTTTGGGGCTTTACTAATGAAAAACTGTTTTTT	CASSFWGFTNEKLFF
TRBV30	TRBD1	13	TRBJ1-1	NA	TGTGCCTGGAAAGGACAGGGGGGGACTGAAGCTTTCTTT	CAWKGQGGTEAFF
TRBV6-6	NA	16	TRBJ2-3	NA	TGTGCCAGCAGTTACTCGAAACTAGGGTATGCAGATACGCAGTATTTT	CASSYSKLGYADTQYF
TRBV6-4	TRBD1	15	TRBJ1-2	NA	TGTGCCAGCAGCCTGAATGAGGGGGCCATCTATGGCTACACCTTC	CASSLNEGAIYGYTF
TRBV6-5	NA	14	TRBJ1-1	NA	TGTGCCAGCAGTTACTCGGGCACTAACACTGAAGCTTTCTTT	CASSYSGTNTEAFF
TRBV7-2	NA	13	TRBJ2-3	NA	TGTGCCAGCAGCGGACTGTTCACAGATACGCAGTATTTT	CASSGLFTDTQYF
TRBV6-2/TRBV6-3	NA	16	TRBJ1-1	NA	TGTGCCAGCAGTTCCATCAGGGCTGGGGGGGACACTGAAGCTTTCTTT	CASSSIRAGGDTEAFF
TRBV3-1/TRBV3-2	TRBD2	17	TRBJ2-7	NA	TGTGCCAGCAGCCAATCCCGGACTAGCGGGGGCCTGTTTGAGCAGTACTTC	CASSQSRTSGGLFEQYF
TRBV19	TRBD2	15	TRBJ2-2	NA	TGTGCCAGTAGTATGAGGACTAGCGGGCCCGGGGAGCTGTTTTTT	CASSMRTSGPGELFF
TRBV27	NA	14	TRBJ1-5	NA	TGTGCCAGCAGTAACGGCGGATTCAATCAGCCCCAGCATTTT	CASSNGGFNQPQHF